Each of the 5 T cell receptor beta chains below was sequenced from the same sample in a study of T cell responses to AZD1222 COVID-19 vaccine. Clones were read by immunoSEQ multiplex PCR, and TCRdb kept only the in-frame ones, dropping some. The top ten hold around 3.8% of the sample, which has about 100,000 clones, 70% to 90% seen once. Sample: peripheral blood, taken on day 0 of MenACWY control vaccination. Receptor source: an adult in good health.

The chain combines TRBV3-1 (or the pseudogene TRBV3-2) with TRBJ2-2, with 7 positions matching TRBD2. The CDR3 has 14 amino acids. The ends lost 6 bases at V and 4 bases at J; junction bases unmatched: 5. Germline CDR1 and CDR2: LGHDT and YNNKEL (reference sequence). The CDR3 region is CASSWTRPTGELFF. The DNA of the CDR3 is TGTGCCAGCAGTTGGACTAGACCCACCGGGGAGCTGTTTTTT.

The V and J genes are TRBV5-4 and TRBJ2-1, with TRBD1 matching over 9 bases. This CDR3 contains 15 residues. Germline CDR1 SGHNT, CDR2 YYREEE (reference sequence). V was pared by 3 bases and J by 4 bases, with 5 bases of the junction left unmatched. This chain's CDR3 is CASSYPGQGYNEQFF. In DNA, the CDR3 is TGTGCCAGCAGCTACCCGGGACAGGGATACAATGAGCAGTTCTTC.

V is TRBV3-1 (or the pseudogene TRBV3-2) and J is TRBJ1-2; D ambiguous. The CDR3 consists of 14 residues. CDR1 and CDR2 (germline): LGHDT, YNNKEL (reference sequence). The V and J ends lost 5 bases and 8 bases respectively, with 18 bases between them. The CDR3 region has the DNA TGTGCCAGCAGCAACGAGGCGGCCTATGGGGGCTACACCTTC. It codes for CASSNEAAYGGYTF.

V gene TRBV20-1 combines with J gene TRBJ2-1; D not certain. V lost 1 base, J lost 10 bases, and 8 bases lay in between. The CDR3 extends over 11 amino acids. Germline V gene sequence: CDR1 DFQATT, CDR2 SNEGSKA (reference sequence). This chain's CDR3 is CSARGHGEQFF. The DNA for the CDR3 is TGCAGTGCTAGAGGGCATGGGGAGCAGTTCTTC.

J is TRBJ2-5 and V is TRBV30, with 13 bases identical to TRBD2. After removal of 3 bases from V and 5 bases from J, the junction contained 12 bases not matched to a gene. This CDR3 region has 17 residues. CDR1 and CDR2 from the germline V gene are GTSNPN and SVGIG (reference sequence). Written as DNA, the CDR3 is TGTGCCTGGAGCGGACTAGCGGGAGTCCCAGAGGGGGAGACCCAGTACTTC. Translated: CAWSGLAGVPEGETQYF.